The 21 T cell receptor beta chains presented below share a single source sample, sequenced in a study of CXCR3-negative and CXCR3-positive naive CD8 T cells. The authors made the TRB cDNA libraries by 5' RACE using UMI labels. One entry per CDR3 protein, without DNA, is what TCRdb gives after re-calling the 5' RACE reads. The sample holds 50,000 to 75,000 distinct CDR3 sequences. Material: naive CXCR3- CD8+ T cells from blood. Described subset: CD45RO-CCR7+CD27+CD95- naive CD8+ T cells lacking CXCR3 (TNR3-). These receptor sequences come from a human donor in good health. Some clones in this sample may be carry-over from other donors' samples.

V gene TRBV12-3 or TRBV12-4 combines with J gene TRBJ1-3; the TRBD1 assignment by TCRdb is unverifiable without DNA. The CDR3 sequence is 14 residues long. The CDR3 region is CASSFGRGRNTMYF.

This chain joins TRBV7-2 and TRBJ2-7. Germline CDR1 is SGHTA and CDR2 is FQGNSA. The CDR3 is 13 amino acids. The chain's CDR3 is CASSLGGLDEQYF.

This chain's CDR3 is CASSEPGQGFNTEAFF. The chain joins TRBV6-2 or TRBV6-3 to TRBJ1-1; no DNA is available, so the TRBD1 call from TCRdb remains unchecked. The CDR3 is made up of 16 amino acids. Germline V gene lookup returns CDR1 MNHEY and CDR2 SVGEGT.

The chain joins TRBV12-3 or TRBV12-4 to TRBJ2-1; TCRdb gives TRBD1 as the D gene, but with no DNA this cannot be confirmed. This CDR3 has 15 amino acids. This CDR3 reads CASSPGGSSYNEQFF.

J is TRBJ2-1 and V is TRBV29-1; TCRdb gives TRBD2 as the D gene, but with no DNA this cannot be confirmed. This CDR3 is 14 amino acids long. The germline V gene has CDR1 SQVTM and CDR2 ANQGSEA. The CDR3 spells CSAALGGDYNEQFF.

The chain carries TRBV11-3 and TRBJ2-7; the TCRdb D gene call, TRBD1, has no DNA to confirm it. The CDR3 loop spans 17 amino acids. Per germline, CDR1 SGHNT and CDR2 YENEEA. CDR3 loop: CASSATPGTGNPYEQYF. Based on the CDR3 plus reference TRBV11-3 and TRBJ2-7, the full variable domain is EAGVVQSPRYKIIEKKQPVAFWCNPISGHNTLYWYLQNLGQGPELLIRYENEEAVDDSQLPKDRFSAERLKGVDSTLKIQPAELGDSAVYLCASSATPGTGNPYEQYFGPGTRLTVT.

This rearrangement joins TRBV15 to TRBJ2-1. The CDR3 runs 14 residues. Looked up from germline, CDR1 is LNHNV and CDR2 is YYDKDF (reference sequence). CDR3 residues: CATSRVVSGNEQFF.

The rearrangement joins TRBV7-2 to TRBJ2-1; TCRdb proposes TRBD1, but this gene call is untestable without DNA. Germline lookup yields CDR1 SGHTA and CDR2 FQGNSA. The CDR3 is 17 amino acids. The CDR3 spells CASSLARVGRSYNEQFF. Drawing the rest from reference TRBV7-2 and TRBJ2-1, the complete variable domain is GAGVSQSPSNKVTEKGKDVELRCDPISGHTALYWYRQSLGQGLEFLIYFQGNSAPDKSGLPSDRFSAERTGGSVSTLTIQRTQQEDSAVYLCASSLARVGRSYNEQFFGPGTRLTVL.

The CDR3: CASSLFRGPYGYTF. The gene calls are TRBV28 and TRBJ1-2; with no DNA, the TCRdb D assignment of TRBD1 cannot be verified. Germline CDR1 is MDHEN and CDR2 is SYDVKM. The CDR3 length is 14 residues.

The CDR3 reads CSAQSTGFPPPAYNEQFF. V is TRBV20-1 and J is TRBJ2-1; with no DNA, the TCRdb D assignment of TRBD1 cannot be verified. Germline CDR1 and CDR2: DFQATT and SNEGSKA (reference sequence). The CDR3 sequence is 18 residues long.

V is TRBV25-1 and J is TRBJ2-7; there is no DNA to check the TCRdb D call of TRBD1. CDR3 length: 13 residues. Germline loops: CDR1 MGHDK, CDR2 SYGVNS. CDR3: CASSDRGEDEQYF.

The chain couples TRBV27 to TRBJ1-4; TCRdb's D gene call, TRBD1, goes unchecked for lack of DNA. The CDR3 loop spans 16 amino acids. Germline assignment: CDR1 MNHEY and CDR2 SMNVEV (reference sequence). The CDR3 loop reads CASSPYGQAHNEKLFF.

CDR3 amino acids: CASSFRPGGHEQFF. The chain employs TRBV12-3 or TRBV12-4 and TRBJ2-1; absent DNA, TCRdb's TRBD1 call cannot be checked. The CDR3 is 14 amino acids.

This rearrangement joins TRBV5-6 to TRBJ2-5; TCRdb proposes TRBD1, but this gene call is untestable without DNA. The CDR3 is 15 residues long. CDR1 is SGHDT, CDR2 YYEEEE, per germline. This CDR3 is CASHTIQGLQETQYF.

The rearrangement links TRBV7-2 to TRBJ2-2. This CDR3 is 13 amino acids long. From germline, CDR1 is SGHTA and CDR2 FQGNSA. CDR3: CASSLPPRGELFF.

This chain joins TRBV14 and TRBJ2-5; absent DNA, TCRdb's TRBD2 call cannot be checked. The CDR3 is 15 amino acids. Germline CDR1 reads SGHDN; CDR2 reads FVKESK. The CDR3: CASSPGLEGLETQYF.

The chain joins TRBV12-5 to TRBJ2-7; the TCRdb D gene call, TRBD1, has no DNA to confirm it. CDR3 length equals 14 residues. Germline loops: CDR1 LGHNT, CDR2 FRNRAP. Here the CDR3 reads CASGLPYAPYEQYF.

The rearrangement uses TRBV28 and TRBJ2-1; TCRdb calls TRBD1, which cannot be checked without DNA. Germline CDR1 is MDHEN and CDR2 is SYDVKM. CDR3 length: 14 residues. This chain's CDR3 is CASTQWGTYNEQFF.

The chain joins TRBV7-9 to TRBJ1-1; checking the TCRdb D call of TRBD1 is not possible without DNA. CDR1 is SEHNR, CDR2 FQNEAQ, per germline (reference sequence). CDR3 length: 16 amino acids. CDR3: CASSQPPDREGSEAFF.

V and J are TRBV12-3 or TRBV12-4 and TRBJ2-5; as DNA is missing, the TRBD1 call by TCRdb cannot be tested. The CDR3 loop spans 16 amino acids. The CDR3 here is CASSFLGQGAEETQYF.

The chain recombines TRBV29-1 with TRBJ2-1; without DNA, the TCRdb call of TRBD1 cannot be checked. The CDR3 length is 17 residues. Germline loops: CDR1 SQVTM, CDR2 ANQGSEA. CDR3 amino acids: CSVDLTGWEGAYNEQFF.